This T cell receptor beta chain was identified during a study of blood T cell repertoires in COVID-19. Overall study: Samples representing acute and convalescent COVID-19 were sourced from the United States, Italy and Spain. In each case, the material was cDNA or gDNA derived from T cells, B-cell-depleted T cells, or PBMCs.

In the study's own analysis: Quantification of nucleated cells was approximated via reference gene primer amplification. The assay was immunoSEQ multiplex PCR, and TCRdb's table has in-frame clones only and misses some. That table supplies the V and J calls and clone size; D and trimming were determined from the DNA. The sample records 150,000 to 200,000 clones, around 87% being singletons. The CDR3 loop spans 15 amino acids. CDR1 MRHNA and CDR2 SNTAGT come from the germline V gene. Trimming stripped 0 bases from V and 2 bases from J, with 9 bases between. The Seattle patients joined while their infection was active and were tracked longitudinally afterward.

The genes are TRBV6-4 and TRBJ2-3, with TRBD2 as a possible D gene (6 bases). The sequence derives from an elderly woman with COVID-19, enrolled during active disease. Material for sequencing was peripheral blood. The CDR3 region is CASSDSGGPTDTQYF. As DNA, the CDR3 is TGTGCCAGCAGTGACTCGGGGGGACCCACAGATACGCAGTATTTT.